Listed below are T cell receptor beta chains from one sample, sequenced in a study of blood T cell repertoires in COVID-19. Assay used: immunoSEQ multiplex PCR; TCRdb lists only in-frame clones, some missing. This sample yields roughly 160,000 clones, of which about 86% are seen a single time; roughly a fifth belongs to the top ten. The specimen sequenced was peripheral blood. These receptors were obtained from a woman in her seventies who had recovered from COVID-19. CDR3s include the opening cysteine and the closing phenylalanine or tryptophan. The D gene is left open where the match is weak. Clone sizes are given selectively: once, few, many, or a class where the clone is expanded.

v_gene	d_gene	abundance	j_gene	CDR3nt	CDR3aa
TRBV13	TRBD1	-	TRBJ1-1	TGTGCCAGCAGCCCCCGGGACAGGGGGACTGAAGCTTTCTTT	CASSPRDRGTEAFF
TRBV5-1	TRBD1	-	TRBJ1-3	TGCGCCAGCAGCCCAGACAGGGCCTCTGGAAACACCATATATTTT	CASSPDRASGNTIYF
TRBV18	-	-	TRBJ2-7	TGTGCCAGCTCACCGAAACAGGGCACGCCACCCTACGAGCAGTACTTC	CASSPKQGTPPYEQYF
TRBV6-1	TRBD1	-	TRBJ1-1	TGTGCCAGCAGTGATGAGGGGGCGTACACTGAAGCTTTCTTT	CASSDEGAYTEAFF
TRBV7-3	-	-	TRBJ2-2	TGTGCCAGCAGCTCGACAGATACCGGGGAGCTGTTTTTT	CASSSTDTGELFF
TRBV7-6	-	once	TRBJ1-1	TGTGCCAGCAGCTTAATGCGAGGAGCCCTCACTGAAGCTTTCTTT	CASSLMRGALTEAFF
TRBV7-3	-	-	TRBJ2-7	TGTGCCAGCAGCTTTGGGCCCTCCGACGAGCAGTACTTC	CASSFGPSDEQYF
TRBV7-3	TRBD2	-	TRBJ2-5	TGTGCCAGCAGCCCCTCGGGGGGAAGGACCCAGTACTTC	CASSPSGGRTQYF
TRBV10-3	-	-	TRBJ2-2	TGTGCCATCAGTGACGGGGAAGGGATGTTTTTT	CAISDGEGMFF
TRBV15	-	-	TRBJ1-5	TGTGCCACCAGCAGAGGTGAGGTTCGCAATCAGCCCCAGCATTTT	CATSRGEVRNQPQHF
TRBV27	TRBD1	-	TRBJ1-5	TGTGCCAGCAGTTCGACGACAGGGTCAAAAGCGGAGCATTTT	CASSSTTGSKAEHF
TRBV5-1	TRBD1	-	TRBJ1-3	TGCGCCAGCAGCCCACAGGGGGCTGGAAACACCATATATTTT	CASSPQGAGNTIYF
TRBV29-1	-	few	TRBJ1-5	TGCAGCGTTGCGAGGGATCGGACCGGGCCCCAGCATTTT	CSVARDRTGPQHF
TRBV4-1	-	once	TRBJ2-7	TGCGCCAGCAGCCCCGCCCTAGCGTCCCTCTACGAGCAGTACTTC	CASSPALASLYEQYF
TRBV5-1	TRBD2	-	TRBJ2-6	TGCGCCAGCAGCCCCGGGGGGAACTCTGGGGCCAACGTCCTGACTTTC	CASSPGGNSGANVLTF
TRBV3-1/TRBV3-2	TRBD1	-	TRBJ2-5	TGTGCCAGCAGCCCCCGGGACAGAGAGACCCAGTACTTC	CASSPRDRETQYF
TRBV27	-	-	TRBJ2-7	TGTGCCAGCAGTTTTGACGGGGGGCCATCCTACGAGCAGTACTTC	CASSFDGGPSYEQYF
TRBV6-6	-	-	TRBJ1-5	TGTGCCAGCAGTTCCCACGGGGGAGGCAATCAGCCCCAGCATTTT	CASSSHGGGNQPQHF
TRBV6-5	-	-	TRBJ2-5	TGTGCGATTGGGCCAGTGAAGGGGGAGACCCAGTACTTC	CAIGPVKGETQYF
TRBV29-1	-	few	TRBJ2-7	TGCAGCGTTGGGGATCAGGGGTCCCAGCAGTACTTC	CSVGDQGSQQYF
TRBV6-5	TRBD1	-	TRBJ1-6	TGTGCCAGCAGGACGCAGACAGGGGTGTCACCCCTCCACTTT	CASRTQTGVSPLHF
TRBV7-2	-	-	TRBJ2-5	TGTGCCAGCAGCTTACAGGGGGGAGAAGAGACCCAGTACTTC	CASSLQGGEETQYF
TRBV11-1	-	-	TRBJ2-3	TGTGCCAGCAGCTCCCGGACCTCTGGGGGCGATACGCAGTATTTT	CASSSRTSGGDTQYF
TRBV5-8	TRBD1	-	TRBJ1-5	TGTGCCAGCAGCCCGGACAGGGTGGGCAGTCAGCCCCAGCATTTT	CASSPDRVGSQPQHF
TRBV11-1	TRBD1	-	TRBJ2-2	TGTGCCAGCAGCTCCATGGGGACAGCTGTCGGGGAGCTGTTTTTT	CASSSMGTAVGELFF
TRBV18	TRBD1	once	TRBJ1-2	TGTGCCAGCTCACCACCAGGAGCGGACAGGTCGGGCTACACCTTC	CASSPPGADRSGYTF
TRBV27	TRBD2	-	TRBJ2-7	TGTGCCAGCAGTTTGCTAGCGGGGGGCATCTACGAGCAGTACTTC	CASSLLAGGIYEQYF
TRBV18	-	-	TRBJ2-7	TGTGCCAGCTCACCGACCGAGGGTGGCTACGAGCAGTACTTC	CASSPTEGGYEQYF
TRBV7-6	TRBD2	-	TRBJ2-2	TGTGCCAGCAGCCCCCGGCTAGCGGATAACACCGGGGAGCTGTTTTTT	CASSPRLADNTGELFF
TRBV25-1	-	-	TRBJ1-2	TGTGCCAGCAGTGGATCGTGGGGGGAGGGCTACACCTTC	CASSGSWGEGYTF
TRBV28	TRBD2	-	TRBJ2-3	TGTGCCAGCAGTCGACTAGCGGGAGGGCCTAACGTGGGGCATCTAAACACAGATACGCAGTATTTT	CASSRLAGGPNVGHLNTDTQYF
TRBV5-1	TRBD1	-	TRBJ2-5	TGCGCCAGCAGCTGGGAGGGACAGGGGATTCAAGAGACCCAGTACTTC	CASSWEGQGIQETQYF
TRBV7-2	TRBD1	-	TRBJ1-4	TGTGCCAGCAGCCTTCGAACCGGGACAGGGAATGAAAAACTGTTTTTT	CASSLRTGTGNEKLFF
TRBV7-2	TRBD2	-	TRBJ2-1	TGTGCCAGCAGCAGAGGGACTAGCGGGCACTACAATGAGCAGTTCTTC	CASSRGTSGHYNEQFF
TRBV5-1	TRBD2	-	TRBJ2-3	TGCGCCAGCAGCCCAGATCTAGCGGGAGGGCGGACAGATACGCAGTATTTT	CASSPDLAGGRTDTQYF
TRBV19	TRBD2	-	TRBJ2-2	TGTGCCAGTAGTATGGGGCGCCCCGATCGTTGGCTGACTAGCCGTACGGCCGGGGAGCTGTTTTTT	CASSMGRPDRWLTSRTAGELFF
TRBV19	-	-	TRBJ2-7	TGTGCCAGTAGTACGGGACTGAGAAGCTCCTACGAGCAGTACTTC	CASSTGLRSSYEQYF
TRBV7-3	TRBD2	-	TRBJ2-2	TGTGCCAGCAGCCCTCCCGGGGGGGCGGGCACCGGGGAGCTGTTTTTT	CASSPPGGAGTGELFF
TRBV18	TRBD1	once	TRBJ1-2	TGTGCCAGCTCCCCGACAGGGGAGGATGGCTACACCTTC	CASSPTGEDGYTF
TRBV9	TRBD2	once	TRBJ2-1	TGTGCCAGCAGCGTATTGGGCGGGGGACTATACAATGAGCAGTTCTTC	CASSVLGGGLYNEQFF
TRBV6-5	TRBD1	-	TRBJ1-5	TGTGCCAGCAGGCAGGGGGTGGGGCGGCCCCAGCATTTT	CASRQGVGRPQHF
TRBV2	-	once	TRBJ2-7	TGTGCCAGCAGTGAATGGCAGGTCTCCTACGAGCAGTACTTC	CASSEWQVSYEQYF